Listed here are 3 T cell receptor beta chains from one sample, sequenced in a study of cytomegalovirus exposure and HLA in healthy donors. Both 60 Vbeta primers and 13 Jbeta primers went into the PCR. Libraries were prepared by immunoSEQ multiplex PCR; TCRdb keeps only in-frame clonotypes and omits some of them. This sample has roughly 180,000 clones, with 82% found just once. Input material: PBMCs. The receptors derive from a man aged 40-55 years in good health and CMV-seronegative.

As for this clone: One end of the junction fails to match germline, which may point to a read error. The chain carries TRBV4-3 and TRBJ1-2; the D is unclear. CDR3 size: 13 residues. Germline V gene data show CDR1 as LGHNA and CDR2 as YSLEER. CDR3 coding DNA: TGCGCCAGCAGCCAGGCGGGAGGGTCTCGGGTTAACTTC. Amino acid sequence: CASSQAGGSRVNF.

The CDR3 DNA reads TGTGCCAGCAGATTTCAGAACACCGGGGAGCTGTTTTTT. It yields the protein CASRFQNTGELFF. V gene TRBV28 combines with J gene TRBJ2-2; no clear D. The CDR3 runs to 13 residues. Looked up from germline, CDR1 is MDHEN and CDR2 is SYDVKM. V was cut by 6 bases and J by 1 base, with 6 bases left in between.

CDR3 bases: TGTGCCAGCAGCTTAGCCGGACAGGACACCGGGGAGCTGTTTTTT. It yields the protein CASSLAGQDTGELFF. V and J are TRBV7-6 and TRBJ2-2, with TRBD1 identical over 7 bases. The CDR3 spans 15 residues. Per the germline V gene, CDR1 is SGHVS and CDR2 is FNYEAQ. The trim removed 0 bases at V and 3 bases at J, leaving 1 base unmatched.